This TCR beta chain was observed in a study of post-analysis software for immune sequencing data. Study as a whole: As for disease course, relapsing-remitting, secondary progressive and progressive-relapsing multiple sclerosis were all included.

Researchers reported that TCR beta cDNA libraries carried unique molecular identifiers. TCRdb reprocessed the PCR reads with MiXCR, giving one entry per CDR3 protein. The data hold roughly 730,000 distinct CDR3 sequences, with 30% observed a single time. Turning to this clonotype: Its matching antigen is unknown.

Findings and caveats of the study: There was significantly lower normalized Chao1 diversity in multiple sclerosis patients than in controls. Strong co-clustering by F measure was evident for samples that had been prepared in the same batch.

The sequenced material came from blood. This clonotype was sampled from a girl between 5 and 17 years old with multiple sclerosis.

The CDR3, as DNA: TGTGCCAGCAGCTTACAACTGCCAGATACGCAGTATTTT. Translating gives CASSLQLPDTQYF. This chain uses TRBV11-2 with TRBJ2-3; D unresolved. The CDR3 is made up of 13 amino acids. Per the germline V gene, CDR1 is SGHAT and CDR2 is FQNNGV. V lost 2 bases to trimming and J lost 4 bases, with 7 bases between them.